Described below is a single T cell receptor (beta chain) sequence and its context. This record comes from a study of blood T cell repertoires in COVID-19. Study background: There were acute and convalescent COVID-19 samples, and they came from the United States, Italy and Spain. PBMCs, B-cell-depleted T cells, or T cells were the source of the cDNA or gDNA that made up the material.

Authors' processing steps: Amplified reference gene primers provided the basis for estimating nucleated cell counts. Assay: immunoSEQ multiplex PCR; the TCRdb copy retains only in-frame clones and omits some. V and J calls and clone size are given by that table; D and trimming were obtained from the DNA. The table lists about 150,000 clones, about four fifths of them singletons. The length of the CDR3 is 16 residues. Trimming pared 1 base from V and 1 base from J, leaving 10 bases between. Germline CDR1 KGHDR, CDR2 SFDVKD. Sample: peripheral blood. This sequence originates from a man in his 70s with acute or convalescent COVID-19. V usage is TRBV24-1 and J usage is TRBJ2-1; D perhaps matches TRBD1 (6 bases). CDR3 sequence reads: CATSDFGQRSYNEQFF. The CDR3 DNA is TGTGCCACCAGTGATTTTGGACAGAGATCCTACAATGAGCAGTTCTTC.